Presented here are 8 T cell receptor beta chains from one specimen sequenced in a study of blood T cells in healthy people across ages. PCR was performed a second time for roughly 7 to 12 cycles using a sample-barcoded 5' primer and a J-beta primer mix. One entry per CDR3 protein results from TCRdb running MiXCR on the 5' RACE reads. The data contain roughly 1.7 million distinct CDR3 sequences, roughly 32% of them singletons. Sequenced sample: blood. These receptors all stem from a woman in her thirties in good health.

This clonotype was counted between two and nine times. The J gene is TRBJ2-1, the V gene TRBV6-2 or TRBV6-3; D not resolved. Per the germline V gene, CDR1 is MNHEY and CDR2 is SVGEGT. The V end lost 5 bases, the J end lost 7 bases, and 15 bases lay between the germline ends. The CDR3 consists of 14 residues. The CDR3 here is CASSAHLVKNEQFF. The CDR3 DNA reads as TGTGCCAGCAGTGCACACCTGGTTAAGAATGAGCAGTTCTTC.

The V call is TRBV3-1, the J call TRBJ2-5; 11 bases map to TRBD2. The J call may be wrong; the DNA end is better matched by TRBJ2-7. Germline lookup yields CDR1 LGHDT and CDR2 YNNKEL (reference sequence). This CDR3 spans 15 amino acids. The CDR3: CASSQTSGGEYEQYF. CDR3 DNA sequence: TGTGCCAGCAGCCAAACTAGCGGGGGAGAATACGAGCAGTACTTC.

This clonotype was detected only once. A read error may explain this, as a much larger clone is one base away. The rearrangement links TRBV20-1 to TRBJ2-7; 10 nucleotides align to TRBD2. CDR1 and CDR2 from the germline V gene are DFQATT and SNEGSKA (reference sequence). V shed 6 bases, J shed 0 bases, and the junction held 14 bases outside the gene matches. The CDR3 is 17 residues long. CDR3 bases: TGCAGTGCCTCCCTCGTAGCGGGGGGACTGAGCTCCTACGAGCAGTACTTC. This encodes CSASLVAGGLSSYEQYF.

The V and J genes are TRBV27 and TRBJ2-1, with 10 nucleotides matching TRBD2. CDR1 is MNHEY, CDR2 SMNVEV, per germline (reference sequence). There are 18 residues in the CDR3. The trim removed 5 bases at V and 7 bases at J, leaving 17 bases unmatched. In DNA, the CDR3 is TGTGCCAGCAGTACCCAGATGAGCGGGAGGGCCCTCGGTAATGAGCAGTTCTTC. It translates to CASSTQMSGRALGNEQFF.

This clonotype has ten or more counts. The chain's CDR3 is CASSKGRGPGYTF. The CDR3 DNA reads TGTGCCAGCAGCAAAGGAAGGGGGCCTGGCTACACCTTC. The V and J genes are TRBV21-1 and TRBJ1-2; the DNA was not used to check the table's D call, TRBD1. TRBV21-1 is listed as a pseudogene. The CDR3 runs to 13 residues.

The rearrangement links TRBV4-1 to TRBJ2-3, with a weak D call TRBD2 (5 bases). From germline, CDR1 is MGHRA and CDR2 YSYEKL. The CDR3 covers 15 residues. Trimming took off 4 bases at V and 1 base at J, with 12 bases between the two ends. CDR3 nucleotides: TGCGCCAGCAGCCCCCTACTAGTAGGCACAGATACGCAGTATTTT. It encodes CASSPLLVGTDTQYF.

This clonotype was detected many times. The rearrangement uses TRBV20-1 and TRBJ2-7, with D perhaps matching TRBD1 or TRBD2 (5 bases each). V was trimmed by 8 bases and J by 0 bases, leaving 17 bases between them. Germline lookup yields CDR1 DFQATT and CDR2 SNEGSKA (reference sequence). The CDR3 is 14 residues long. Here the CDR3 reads CSTRGSLGSYEQYF. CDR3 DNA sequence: TGCAGTACCCGGGGCAGCCTTGGCTCCTACGAGCAGTACTTC.

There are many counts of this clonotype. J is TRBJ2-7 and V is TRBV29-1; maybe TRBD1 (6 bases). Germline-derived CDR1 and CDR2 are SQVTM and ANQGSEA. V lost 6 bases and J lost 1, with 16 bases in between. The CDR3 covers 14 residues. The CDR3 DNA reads TGCAGCGTGGCCTGGGGGCAAGGGTCCTACGAGCAGTACTTC. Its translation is CSVAWGQGSYEQYF.